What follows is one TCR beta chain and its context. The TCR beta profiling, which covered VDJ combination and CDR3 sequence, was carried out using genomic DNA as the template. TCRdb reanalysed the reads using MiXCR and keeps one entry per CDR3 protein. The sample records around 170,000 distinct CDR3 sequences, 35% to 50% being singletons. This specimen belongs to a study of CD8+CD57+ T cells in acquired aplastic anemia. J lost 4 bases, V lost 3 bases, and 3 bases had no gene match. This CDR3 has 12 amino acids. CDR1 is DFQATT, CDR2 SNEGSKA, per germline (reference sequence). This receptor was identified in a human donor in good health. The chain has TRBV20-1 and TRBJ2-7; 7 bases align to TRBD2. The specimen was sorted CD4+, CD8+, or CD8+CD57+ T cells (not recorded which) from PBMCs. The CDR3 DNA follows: TGCAGTGCTAGTAGCGGGCCATACGAGCAGTACTTC. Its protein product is CSASSGPYEQYF.